This T cell receptor beta chain is from a study of T-cell memory formation after mild COVID-19. Study in general: TCR clusters showed largely donor specificity.

Study results and caveats: Mostly located in CM and EM were contracting CD4+ clones, with contracting CD8+ clones located in EMRA. The finding that pre-infection memory included some responding clones suggested that cross-reactive memory joined.

TCRdb reanalysed the 5' RACE reads using MiXCR and keeps one entry per CDR3 protein. The sample has 470,000 or so distinct CDR3 sequences, 20% to 30% seen once. The V segment lost 7 bases and the J segment 0 bases; nucleotides outside the gene matches: 7. Germline V lookup: CDR1 MNHEY, CDR2 SMNVEV (reference sequence). The CDR3 is made up of 15 amino acids. On this clonotype: Its cognate antigen is unknown.

The rearrangement uses TRBV27 and TRBJ2-3; 7 bases line up with TRBD1. The sample taken for sequencing was PBMCs or a T cell subset sorted from them (not recorded which). The TCR sequence derives from an adult woman who had mild COVID-19 (a few samples of this study predate the infection). Cell type and time point are not known. DNA for the CDR3: TGTGCCAGCATTCAAAGGACAGGAAGCACAGATACGCAGTATTTT. Its protein product is CASIQRTGSTDTQYF.